One sample yielded the 5 T cell receptor beta chains listed below, sequenced in a study of blood T cell repertoires in COVID-19. Sequencing used immunoSEQ multiplex PCR; TCRdb keeps in-frame clones, though not all of them. The sample includes a few hundred thousand clones, about 87% seen only once; the top ten take 6.2%. Sequencing was done on a sample of peripheral blood. Receptors originate from a man in his 60s who had recovered from COVID-19.

This chain joins TRBV28 and TRBJ2-1; 7 nucleotides agree with TRBD1. Germline CDR1 reads MDHEN; CDR2 reads SYDVKM. Trimming cost V 5 bases and J 8 bases; bases outside gene matches: 6. The CDR3 totals 13 residues. CDR3 amino acids: CASSVRGRDEQFF. The CDR3 nucleotides read TGTGCCAGCAGTGTTAGGGGGCGGGATGAGCAGTTCTTC.

The chain is built from TRBV7-3 and TRBJ2-3; perhaps TRBD2 as D (6 bases). Germline CDR1 SGHTA, CDR2 FQGTGA. The CDR3 has 14 amino acids. With 5 bases removed from V and 2 bases from J, the gap between germline ends came to 11 bases. The CDR3 nucleotides read TGTGCCAGCAGCCTCGGGACTCACACAGATACGCAGTATTTT. Translation: CASSLGTHTDTQYF.

The chain carries TRBV28 and TRBJ2-7, with no clear D. CDR3 length equals 14 residues. V was pared by 3 bases and J by 0 bases, with 9 bases between. The germline V gene has CDR1 MDHEN and CDR2 SYDVKM. In nucleotides, the CDR3 is TGTGCCAGCAGTTTTTCAGGTAGCTCCTACGAGCAGTACTTC. Protein: CASSFSGSSYEQYF.

CDR3 in amino acids: CASSVALPGRNGYTF. The CDR3 DNA sequence: TGTGCCAGCAGCGTAGCTCTCCCGGGGAGGAATGGCTACACCTTC. The V call is TRBV9, the J call TRBJ1-2; D gene ambiguous. The V gene's germline CDR1 is SGDLS and CDR2 YYNGEE. The length of the CDR3 is 15 residues. The V and J ends lost 0 bases and 6 bases respectively, with 15 bases between them.

The chain has TRBV12-3 or TRBV12-4 and TRBJ2-5; 10 bases agree with TRBD1. The J segment lost 3 bases and the V segment lost 7 bases, leaving 2 bases of the junction unmatched. There are 13 residues in the CDR3. This CDR3 is CASNGQGEETQYF. The CDR3 bases are TGTGCCAGCAATGGACAGGGGGAAGAGACCCAGTACTTC.